This T cell receptor (beta chain) came from a study of T-cell reconstitution after alpha-beta-depleted transplantation in children. Findings and caveats of the study: A year post-transplant, T-cell counts and diversity derived mostly from newly produced T cells. Diversity of TCRbeta at day 60 was high in some patients, arising from surviving recipient T cells and thymic progenitors. In patients about two months after transplant, alpha-beta T cells reportedly arose from several hundred expanded graft clones.

For TCRbeta, the library was prepared with unique molecular identifiers. TCRdb itself ran the PCR reads through MiXCR, one entry per CDR3 protein. Among 700,000 or so distinct CDR3 sequences, about an eighth were seen once, and the ten largest hold 0.79%. Trimming pared 4 bases from V and 10 bases from J, leaving 25 bases between. The germline CDR1 and CDR2 sequences are MGHRA and YSYEKL. The CDR3 has 16 amino acids. To note about this clonotype: Its antigen is unknown.

The receptor comes from a girl aged 2-15 years with congenital amegakaryocytic thrombocytopenia, due to receive a stem cell transplant. This chain uses TRBV4-1 with TRBJ1-1; weak D call: TRBD1 (5 bases). Source: PBMCs, taken before TCRalphabeta/CD19-depleted stem cell transplant. The CDR3 is CASSPLPSAEGHGAFF. CDR3 nucleotide sequence: TGCGCCAGCAGCCCTCTACCCTCCGCCGAGGGGCATGGAGCTTTCTTT.